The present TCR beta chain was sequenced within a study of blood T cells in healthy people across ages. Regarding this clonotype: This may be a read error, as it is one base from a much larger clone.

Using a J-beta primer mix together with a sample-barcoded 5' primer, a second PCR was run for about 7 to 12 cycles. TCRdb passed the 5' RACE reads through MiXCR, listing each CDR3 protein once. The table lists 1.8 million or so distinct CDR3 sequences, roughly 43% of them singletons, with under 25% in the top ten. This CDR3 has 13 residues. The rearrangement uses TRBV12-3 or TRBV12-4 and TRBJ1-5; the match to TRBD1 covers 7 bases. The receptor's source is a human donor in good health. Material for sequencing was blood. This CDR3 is CAGSLGRGQPQHF. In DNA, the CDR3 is TGTGCCGGCAGTTTAGGCAGGGGGCAGCCCCAGCATTTT.